A single sample is the source of the 16 T cell receptor beta chains below, sequenced in a study of metastatic and nonmetastatic thyroid tumors. No patient received treatment before thyroid surgery. TCRdb reanalyzed the PCR reads via MiXCR. The table shows tens of thousands of clones, with about 27% occurring only once. Sequenced: blood. Receptors were obtained from a male donor with papillary thyroid cancer or a benign thyroid nodule (not recorded which). Some clones in this sample may be carry-over from other donors' samples.

In its sample, this clone ranks as medium-sized. This sample includes further DNA sequences coding for the same CDR3. This chain connects TRBV28 to TRBJ2-5, with a possible D match to TRBD2 (5 bases). V was shortened by 5 bases and J by 7 bases, with 11 bases between the two germline ends. In germline, CDR1 is MDHEN, CDR2 SYDVKM. The CDR3 length is 12 residues. CDR3 protein: CASSPSRGTQYF. The CDR3 DNA reads TGTGCCAGCAGTCCATCCCGGGGGACCCAGTACTTC. The whole variable domain, remainder taken from reference TRBV28 and TRBJ2-5, is DVKVTQSSRYLVKRTGEKVFLECVQDMDHENMFWYRQDPGLGLRLIYFSYDVKMKEKGDIPEGYSVSREKKERFSLILESASTNQTSMYLCASSPSRGTQYFGPGTRLLVL.

This clone showed up many times. The chain recombines TRBV19 with TRBJ1-4; D gene ambiguous. The V end lost 5 bases, the J end lost 10 bases, and 11 bases lay between the germline ends. From germline, CDR1 is LNHDA and CDR2 SQIVND (reference sequence). The CDR3 totals 12 residues. DNA of the CDR3: TGTGCCAGTAGTGAGGCAGCTGGAAAACTGTTTTTT. Residues: CASSEAAGKLFF.

Sample share makes this clone medium-sized. This rearrangement joins TRBV6-1 to TRBJ2-5; no firm D call. Trimming removed 6 bases at V and 3 bases at J, with 11 bases between. CDR1 MNHNS and CDR2 SASEGT come from the germline V gene. The CDR3 contains 13 residues. The CDR3 region has the DNA TGTGCCAGCAGCCCCGCGGCGGAAGAGACCCAGTACTTC. Its protein is CASSPAAEETQYF.

This CDR3 is CASSTWTSGSNEQFF. In DNA, the CDR3 is TGTGCCAGCAGCACCTGGACTAGCGGGAGTAATGAGCAGTTCTTC. V and J are TRBV3-1 and TRBJ2-1, with 13 bases matching TRBD2. The CDR3 consists of 15 residues. Germline trimming cut 5 bases from V and 7 bases from J; bases unmatched to any gene: 5. The germline V gene encodes CDR1 LGHDT and CDR2 YNNKEL (reference sequence).

This chain links TRBV28 with TRBJ1-2; the D gene is possibly TRBD1 (5 bases). Per the germline V gene, CDR1 is MDHEN and CDR2 is SYDVKM. V lost 6 bases to trimming and J lost 8 bases, with 19 bases between them. There are 14 residues in the CDR3. The DNA of the CDR3 is TGTGCCAGCAGCGACATCCCGACTAACAGGGGCTACACCTTC. It is translated as CASSDIPTNRGYTF.

The chain employs TRBV20-1 and TRBJ1-4; a possible D gene is TRBD1 (6 bases). The CDR3 spans 15 residues. V lost 6 bases to trimming and J lost 2 bases, with 16 bases between them. Germline V gene lookup returns CDR1 DFQATT and CDR2 SNEGSKA (reference sequence). The CDR3 sequence: CSARRRGGTNEKLFF. CDR3 nucleotide sequence: TGCAGTGCCCGCCGCAGGGGAGGTACTAATGAAAAACTGTTTTTT.

V usage is TRBV20-1 and J usage is TRBJ2-7, with 11 bases that match TRBD2. The CDR3 contains 16 residues. Unmatched junction bases numbered 6, after V lost 2 bases and J lost 0 bases. Looked up from germline, CDR1 is DFQATT and CDR2 is SNEGSKA (reference sequence). The CDR3 bases are TGCAGTGCTAGACCGGGACTAGCGGTACACTCCTACGAGCAGTACTTC. Translating gives CSARPGLAVHSYEQYF.

In this sample, this clone turned up a few times. The rearrangement links TRBV28 to TRBJ1-5; possible D gene TRBD1, 5 bases. V was cut by 11 bases and J by 0 bases, with 14 bases left in between. The CDR3 has 14 residues. Germline V gene sequence: CDR1 MDHEN, CDR2 SYDVKM. The CDR3 sequence is CAGRGTPSNQPQHF. In DNA form, the CDR3 reads TGTGCCGGCCGAGGGACTCCTAGCAATCAGCCCCAGCATTTT.

This clone was seen repeatedly, ten times or more. V gene TRBV11-2 combines with J gene TRBJ1-1, with D perhaps TRBD1 (5 bases). The CDR3 extends over 15 amino acids. The V gene lost 5 bases and the J gene lost 0 bases, with 13 bases spanning the gap. CDR1 and CDR2 from the germline V gene are SGHAT and FQNNGV. The CDR3 DNA follows: TGTGCCAGCAGCAGTATTACAGGATTGAACACTGAAGCTTTCTTT. Protein product: CASSSITGLNTEAFF.

A note on this clone: One end of the junction is discordant with germline, which a read error may explain. The chain couples TRBV7-8 to TRBJ2-1, with D hard to call. Per germline, CDR1 SGHVS and CDR2 FQNEAQ. CDR3 length equals 10 residues. In nucleotides, the CDR3 is TGTGCCAGCAGCTTAGGGGTGTTGGTCTTC. Amino acids: CASSLGVLVF.

Here the CDR3 reads CASSLAGTSGSEQFF. CDR3 nucleotides: TGTGCCAGCAGCTTAGCCGGGACTAGCGGGTCTGAGCAGTTCTTC. V is TRBV7-2 and J is TRBJ2-1; 12 bases map to TRBD2. V shed 0 bases and J 9 bases; nucleotides not matched to a gene: 3. Germline V gene sequence: CDR1 SGHTA, CDR2 FQGNSA. This CDR3 region has 15 residues.

This clone appeared many times. Compared with germline, one end of the junction differs, possibly owing to a read error. J is TRBJ1-4 and V is TRBV28; no definite D call. CDR1 is MDHEN, CDR2 SYDVKM, per germline. This CDR3 has 14 amino acids. This chain's CDR3 is CASSFTSGNGKLFF. In nucleotides, the CDR3 is TGTGCCAGCAGTTTTACGTCGGGTAATGGAAAACTGTTTTTT.

In this sample, this clone turned up a few times. The chain has TRBV11-3 and TRBJ2-7, with TRBD2 identical over 10 bases. Germline CDR1 SGHNT, CDR2 YENEEA. The CDR3 is 16 residues long. V lost 0 bases to trimming and J lost 4 bases; unmatched junction nucleotides: 6. Here the CDR3 reads CASSLEASGRGYEQYF. The CDR3 nucleotides are TGTGCCAGCAGCTTAGAGGCTAGCGGGAGAGGATACGAGCAGTACTTC.

Ten or more counts support this clone. The chain joins TRBV29-1 to TRBJ2-5; maybe TRBD1 (6 bases). Between the trimmed V and J ends, which lost 7 bases and 2 bases, there was a span of 17 bases. Per the germline V gene, CDR1 is SQVTM and CDR2 is ANQGSEA. The CDR3 length is 14 residues. The CDR3 region is CSGVQGTQQETQYF. The CDR3 DNA reads as TGCAGCGGAGTGCAGGGGACCCAACAAGAGACCCAGTACTTC.

The chain has TRBV20-1 and TRBJ2-7; 7 bases are shared with TRBD1. CDR3 length equals 14 residues. CDR1 and CDR2 (germline): DFQATT, SNEGSKA (reference sequence). J was trimmed by 3 bases and V by 5 bases; bases with no gene match: 10. The CDR3 region is CSALPRGRGYEQYF. CDR3 in DNA: TGCAGTGCTCTGCCTAGGGGGCGTGGCTACGAGCAGTACTTC.

About this clone itself: The junction does not match germline at one end; this may be a read error. The rearrangement uses TRBV5-1 and TRBJ1-1; a possible D gene is TRBD1 (5 bases). This CDR3 is built from 14 residues. Germline V gene sequence: CDR1 SGHRS, CDR2 YFSETQ. The CDR3 coding sequence is TGCGCCAGCAGTTTGGGCCACAGCCGAAGGGGAGCTTTCTTT. Translation gives CASSLGHSRRGAFF.